This note documents a single T cell receptor (beta chain) sequence. What it binds is unknown. The data were obtained in a study of cytomegalovirus exposure and HLA in healthy donors. As for the study in general: Around 200 million T cells yielded more than 90 million unique TCR beta sequences, as an earlier analysis found. Study results and limitations: In a later analysis, HLA-associated TCR beta chains were more clonally expanded than equally common others. Later on, a genetic analysis was performed. It linked a missense variant in DCLRE1C with V- and J-gene trimming of TCR beta.

Use of 60 Vbeta and 13 Jbeta primers characterized the PCR. Sequenced by immunoSEQ multiplex PCR; TCRdb stores in-frame clones only, minus some. The sample lists over 80,000 clones, roughly 79% occurring once. The V gene's germline CDR1 is SGDLS and CDR2 YYNGEE. Trimming took 2 bases from V and 4 from J, leaving 9 bases between them. CDR3 length: 14 amino acids. This sequence joins TRBV9 and TRBJ2-2; D perhaps matches TRBD2 (5 bases). The sequenced sample was PBMCs. The TCR originated in a woman in her 70s in good health and CMV-seropositive. Here the CDR3 DNA reads TGTGCCAGCAGCGTTTCAGCGGCCACCGGGGAGCTGTTTTTT. It codes for CASSVSAATGELFF.